The 30 T cell receptor beta chains below come from one sample, sequenced in a study of cytomegalovirus exposure and HLA in healthy donors. 60 Vbeta and 13 Jbeta primers were used in PCR. Data came from immunoSEQ multiplex PCR; TCRdb stores just in-frame clones and leaves some out. The sample includes 140,000 to 150,000 clones, approximately 80% of them seen just once. The sequencing sample was made of PBMCs. Receptors originate from a man aged 40-49 years in good health and CMV-seronegative.

This clone showed up just once. The chain uses TRBV19 and TRBJ1-2, with D tentatively TRBD1 (6 bases). CDR1 is LNHDA, CDR2 SQIVND, per germline (reference sequence). V lost 6 bases to trimming and J lost 1 base, with 15 bases between them. The CDR3 sequence is 15 residues long. CDR3 region: CASRPGHLNNYGYTF. The CDR3 nucleotides are TGTGCCAGTAGACCGGGACACCTTAATAACTATGGCTACACCTTC. The whole variable domain, remainder taken from reference TRBV19 and TRBJ1-2, is DGGITQSPKYLFRKEGQNVTLSCEQNLNHDAMYWYRQDPGQGLRLIYYSQIVNDFQKGDIAEGYSVSREKKESFPLTVTSAQKNPTAFYLCASRPGHLNNYGYTFGSGTRLTVV.

This clone is a singleton in its sample. CDR3 DNA sequence: TGTGCCAGCAGCCCAGGGGGCCTACTCGGGAACACTGAAGCTTTCTTT. It codes for CASSPGGLLGNTEAFF. The chain has TRBV5-4 and TRBJ1-1; 8 nucleotides match TRBD1. Germline assignment: CDR1 SGHNT and CDR2 YYREEE (reference sequence). V shed 4 bases and J 1 base; nucleotides not matched to a gene: 9. The CDR3 has 16 amino acids.

This sequence joins TRBV6-6 and TRBJ1-2; no definite D call. The V end was cut by 2 bases, the J end by 5 bases, with 9 bases between. Germline CDR1 reads MNHNY; CDR2 reads SVGAGI (reference sequence). The CDR3 loop spans 13 amino acids. The CDR3 loop reads CASSYLDGYGYTF. The CDR3 region has the DNA TGTGCCAGCAGTTACCTAGACGGGTATGGCTACACCTTC.

The V and J genes are TRBV5-6 and TRBJ2-7; D remains ambiguous. There are 14 residues in the CDR3. Trimming pared 0 bases from V and 2 bases from J, leaving 9 bases between. Germline-derived CDR1 and CDR2 are SGHDT and YYEEEE. The CDR3 DNA follows: TGTGCCAGCAGCTTGGGAAGACTCGCCTACGAGCAGTACTTC. Its protein product is CASSLGRLAYEQYF.

The J gene is TRBJ2-3, the V gene TRBV13, with D perhaps matching TRBD2 (6 bases). The CDR3 totals 13 residues. V was cut by 5 bases and J by 6 bases, with 12 bases left in between. Germline lookup yields CDR1 PRHDT and CDR2 FYEKMQ (reference sequence). The CDR3 loop reads CASSAGTPDTQYF. The CDR3 DNA sequence: TGTGCCAGCAGCGCCGGGACTCCGGATACGCAGTATTTT.

Only a few counts were recorded for this clone. The J gene is TRBJ2-6, the V gene TRBV25-1, with 8 bases identical to TRBD1. V lost 4 bases and J lost 1; bases outside the gene matches: 9. Germline V CDR1 and CDR2: MGHDK, SYGVNS. The CDR3 runs to 18 residues. CDR3 nucleotides: TGTGCCAGCAGTGTCTCCGGGACAGGACATTCTGGGGCCAACGTCCTGACTTTC. This sequence encodes CASSVSGTGHSGANVLTF.

This clone appeared a single time. The chain employs TRBV9 and TRBJ2-3; D gene uncertain. Germline V gene sequence: CDR1 SGDLS, CDR2 YYNGEE. The CDR3 has 13 amino acids. The V gene lost 2 bases and the J gene lost 1 base, with 5 bases spanning the gap. CDR3 sequence (DNA): TGTGCCAGCAGCGTGCTAGGCACAGATACGCAGTATTTT. It encodes CASSVLGTDTQYF.

The rearrangement joins TRBV5-6 to TRBJ1-5; D not certain. This CDR3 spans 14 amino acids. CDR1 and CDR2 from the germline V gene are SGHDT and YYEEEE. Trimming removed 8 bases at V and 0 bases at J, with 12 bases between. The chain's CDR3 is CARPHVFSNQPQHF. The CDR3, as DNA: TGTGCCAGACCACATGTTTTTAGCAATCAGCCCCAGCATTTT. The entire variable domain, with the rest obtained from reference TRBV5-6 and TRBJ1-5, is as follows: DAGVTQSPTHLIKTRGQQVTLRCSPKSGHDTVSWYQQALGQGPQFIFQYYEEEERQRGNFPDRFSGHQFPNYSSELNVNALLLGDSALYLCARPHVFSNQPQHFGDGTRLSIL.

The gene calls are TRBV4-1 and TRBJ2-7, with D possibly TRBD1 on 6 matching bases. This CDR3 spans 14 amino acids. V was cut by 0 bases and J by 5 bases, with 11 bases left in between. The germline gives CDR1 MGHRA, CDR2 YSYEKL. This CDR3 reads CASSQDRAGDEQYF. CDR3 DNA: TGCGCCAGCAGCCAAGATAGGGCAGGGGACGAGCAGTACTTC.

The gene calls are TRBV2 and TRBJ1-2; 7 bases match TRBD1. After removal of 6 bases from V and 4 bases from J, the junction contained 5 bases not matched to a gene. In germline, CDR1 is SNHLY, CDR2 FYNNEI. The CDR3 is made up of 13 amino acids. Written as DNA, the CDR3 is TGTGCCAGCAGGGATAGACAGGGCTATGGCTACACCTTC. Translated, it gives CASRDRQGYGYTF.

The rearrangement joins TRBV7-9 to TRBJ1-3, with no clear D. V was shortened by 11 bases and J by 0 bases, with 11 bases between the two germline ends. The CDR3 runs to 13 residues. Germline V gene data show CDR1 as SEHNR and CDR2 as FQNEAQ (reference sequence). The chain's CDR3 is CALGILSGNTIYF. CDR3 in DNA: TGTGCCCTCGGGATTCTCTCTGGAAACACCATATATTTT.

V and J are TRBV5-1 and TRBJ1-4, with D perhaps TRBD1 (5 bases). Germline V CDR1 and CDR2: SGHRS, YFSETQ. The CDR3 runs 14 residues. Between the trimmed V and J ends, which lost 2 bases and 6 bases, there was a span of 11 bases. The CDR3 nucleotides are TGCGCCAGCAGCTTTGATAGGGGTGATGAAAAACTGTTTTTT. Translated, it gives CASSFDRGDEKLFF.

The chain is built from TRBV7-9 and TRBJ2-7; perhaps TRBD2 as D (6 bases). CDR3 length: 13 residues. Trimming took off 6 bases at V and 5 bases at J, with 14 bases between the two ends. The germline V gene has CDR1 SEHNR and CDR2 FQNEAQ (reference sequence). The CDR3 sequence is CASRGLGGDEQYF. In DNA, the CDR3 is TGTGCCAGCAGGGGACTTGGGGGAGACGAGCAGTACTTC.

The chain uses TRBV7-9 and TRBJ2-1, with D hard to call. The germline gives CDR1 SEHNR, CDR2 FQNEAQ (reference sequence). This CDR3 has 14 residues. Deletions cut 1 base from V and 9 bases from J, with 13 bases between. CDR3 region: CASSLDLLSSEQFF. CDR3 DNA: TGTGCCAGCAGCTTAGACTTGCTTAGTTCTGAGCAGTTCTTC.

V gene TRBV11-2 combines with J gene TRBJ2-5, with D tentatively TRBD2 (6 bases). The germline CDR1 and CDR2 sequences are SGHAT and FQNNGV. The CDR3 spans 15 residues. Trimming removed 3 bases from V and 5 bases from J, with 16 bases in between. DNA of the CDR3: TGTGCCAGCAGCTTCGTGGGGGGTAGACGGGAGACCCAGTACTTC. Amino acid sequence: CASSFVGGRRETQYF.

This clone was observed a single time. The chain carries TRBV27 and TRBJ1-5, with D maybe TRBD1 (5 bases). This CDR3 has 14 residues. The V end lost 6 bases, the J end lost 4 bases, and 13 bases lay between the germline ends. Germline CDR1 is MNHEY and CDR2 is SMNVEV (reference sequence). The CDR3 sequence is CASRGGTANQPQHF. The DNA of the CDR3 is TGTGCCAGCAGGGGTGGGACTGCGAATCAGCCCCAGCATTTT.

V and J are TRBV6-5 and TRBJ1-1, with D possibly matching TRBD1 (5 bases). The germline V and J ends were trimmed by 0 bases and 5 bases, with 10 bases remaining between them. Germline V gene lookup returns CDR1 MNHEY and CDR2 SVGAGI. This CDR3 is 14 amino acids long. CDR3 sequence: CASSYSDSGTEAFF. CDR3 DNA: TGTGCCAGCAGTTACTCCGACAGTGGTACTGAAGCTTTCTTT.

The V call is TRBV4-3, the J call TRBJ2-5; 7 nucleotides match TRBD1. The CDR3 loop spans 14 amino acids. Germline lookup yields CDR1 LGHNA and CDR2 YSLEER. With 0 bases clipped from V and 2 bases from J, the junction kept 0 bases outside the gene matches. The CDR3 nucleotides read TGCGCCAGCAGCCAAGACAGGGGGCAAGAGACCCAGTACTTC. It codes for CASSQDRGQETQYF.

The rearrangement uses TRBV27 and TRBJ2-3, with D tentatively TRBD2 (5 bases). Per germline, CDR1 MNHEY and CDR2 SMNVEV (reference sequence). CDR3 length equals 13 residues. V lost 5 bases, J lost 2 bases, and 8 bases lay in between. The CDR3 sequence: CASSPGLTDTQYF. In nucleotides, the CDR3 is TGTGCCAGCAGTCCCGGACTCACAGATACGCAGTATTTT.

The gene calls are TRBV27 and TRBJ1-5; D ambiguous. CDR3 length: 13 amino acids. Trimming left V 5 bases short and J 4 bases short, with 9 bases between. CDR1 and CDR2 (germline): MNHEY, SMNVEV (reference sequence). CDR3 sequence: CASSEGDNQPQHF. The CDR3 DNA reads TGTGCCAGCAGTGAAGGAGATAATCAGCCCCAGCATTTT.

The gene calls are TRBV16 and TRBJ1-4, with TRBD1 identical over 7 bases. The germline CDR1 and CDR2 sequences are KGHSY and FQNENV. J lost 8 bases, V lost 3 bases, and 9 bases had no gene match. The CDR3 has 15 amino acids. CDR3 DNA sequence: TGTGCCAGCAGCCAGCAACAGGGGCTGGGCGAAAAACTGTTTTTT. Protein product: CASSQQQGLGEKLFF. The full variable domain, in which reference TRBV16 and TRBJ1-4 provide the parts outside the CDR3, is GEEVAQTPKHLVRGEGQKAKLYCAPIKGHSYVFWYQQVLKNEFKFLISFQNENVFDETGMPKERFSAKCLPNSPCSLEIQATKLEDSAVYFCASSQQQGLGEKLFFGSGTQLSVL.

This clone was seen a few times. The chain has TRBV29-1 and TRBJ2-3, with 7 bases lining up with TRBD2. The ends lost 8 bases at V and 6 bases at J; junction bases unmatched: 11. The CDR3 contains 13 residues. The germline gives CDR1 SQVTM, CDR2 ANQGSEA. CDR3 in amino acids: CSSRTSGWDTQYF. For the CDR3, the DNA is TGCAGCTCGAGGACTAGTGGTTGGGATACGCAGTATTTT.

This sequence joins TRBV5-1 and TRBJ1-4; TRBD1 agrees at 7 bases. CDR1 and CDR2 (germline): SGHRS, YFSETQ. Trimming took 4 bases from V and 1 from J; bases not matched to a gene: 7. The length of the CDR3 is 16 residues. The CDR3 sequence is CASSLRQGGTNEKLFF. In DNA form, the CDR3 reads TGCGCCAGCAGCCTCAGACAGGGCGGAACTAATGAAAAACTGTTTTTT. Drawing the rest from reference TRBV5-1 and TRBJ1-4, the complete variable domain is KAGVTQTPRYLIKTRGQQVTLSCSPISGHRSVSWYQQTPGQGLQFLFEYFSETQRNKGNFPGRFSGRQFSNSRSEMNVSTLELGDSALYLCASSLRQGGTNEKLFFGSGTQLSVL.

The chain employs TRBV5-1 and TRBJ1-1; a possible D gene is TRBD1 (5 bases). The CDR3 length is 15 residues. Germline values: CDR1 SGHRS, CDR2 YFSETQ. With 0 bases removed from V and 7 bases from J, the gap between germline ends came to 16 bases. The CDR3, as DNA: TGCGCCAGCAGCTTGGGCCGTGACAGACCCCTTGAAGCTTTCTTT. Translating it yields CASSLGRDRPLEAFF. Using reference TRBV5-1 and TRBJ1-1 for the parts outside the CDR3, the full variable domain is KAGVTQTPRYLIKTRGQQVTLSCSPISGHRSVSWYQQTPGQGLQFLFEYFSETQRNKGNFPGRFSGRQFSNSRSEMNVSTLELGDSALYLCASSLGRDRPLEAFFGQGTRLTVV.

The genes are TRBV19 and TRBJ1-1, with 10 bases fitting TRBD1. In germline, CDR1 is LNHDA, CDR2 SQIVND (reference sequence). There are 15 residues in the CDR3. V was pared by 5 bases and J by 0 bases, with 3 bases of the junction left unmatched. CDR3 loop: CASSGGTGVNTEAFF. CDR3 DNA sequence: TGTGCCAGTAGTGGGGGGACAGGGGTGAACACTGAAGCTTTCTTT.

The chain uses TRBV28 and TRBJ1-2; tentative D call: TRBD1 (6 bases). V lost 7 bases, J lost 2 bases, and 11 bases lay in between. From germline, CDR1 is MDHEN and CDR2 SYDVKM. This CDR3 contains 13 residues. The CDR3 reads CASTSTGNYGYTF. The CDR3 DNA sequence: TGTGCCAGCACTTCCACAGGGAACTATGGCTACACCTTC.

This chain links TRBV9 with TRBJ1-4; D perhaps matches TRBD1 (5 bases). Per germline, CDR1 SGDLS and CDR2 YYNGEE. V was shortened by 4 bases and J by 0 bases, with 19 bases between the two germline ends. This CDR3 contains 18 residues. The CDR3 sequence: CASSSTRGGATTNEKLFF. The CDR3 nucleotides read TGTGCCAGCAGCTCCACTAGAGGCGGGGCTACAACTAATGAAAAACTGTTTTTT.

The CDR3 sequence: CASSPLRVNGEKLFF. The CDR3 region has the DNA TGTGCCAGCTCACCACTCCGGGTAAACGGTGAAAAACTGTTTTTT. The V and J genes are TRBV18 and TRBJ1-4; no firm D call. Trimming took off 1 base at V and 7 bases at J, with 13 bases between the two ends. Germline lookup yields CDR1 KGHSH and CDR2 LQKENI. This CDR3 contains 15 residues.

The chain employs TRBV11-2 and TRBJ1-6; no clear D gene. The CDR3 runs to 14 residues. CDR1 and CDR2 (germline): SGHAT, FQNNGV. The V end lost 5 bases, the J end lost 10 bases, and 15 bases lay between the germline ends. The CDR3: CASSPGQSGSPLHF. The CDR3 coding sequence is TGTGCCAGCAGCCCGGGTCAATCTGGATCACCCCTCCACTTT.

V usage is TRBV18 and J usage is TRBJ2-1; D might be TRBD1 (6 bases). V lost 3 bases and J 9 bases, leaving 15 bases between the germline ends. This CDR3 is 14 amino acids long. Germline V gives CDR1 KGHSH, CDR2 LQKENI. CDR3 loop: CASSPGAQGGEQFF. For the CDR3, the DNA is TGTGCCAGCTCACCCGGGGCTCAAGGGGGTGAGCAGTTCTTC.